Shown below are 4 T cell receptor beta chains from a single sample sequenced in a study of regulatory T cells in long-lasting Graves disease. With iRepertoire HTBI primers and Arm-PCR of CDR3 regions, TCR beta libraries were built. A single record per CDR3 protein comes from TCRdb applying MiXCR to the multiplex PCR reads. The profile covers about half a million distinct CDR3 sequences, with around 11% appearing a single time and roughly 9.3% taken by the ten largest. Time point: newly diagnosed GD, antithyroid drugs for less than 3 months. PBMC-extracted RNA yielded the TCR library. This same sample was also part of a study on T cells in Graves' hyperthyroidism and ophthalmopathy.

Sample: peripheral blood mononuclear cells (PBMCs), taken at new diagnosis, from a patient treated with antithyroid drugs. These TCRs come from a woman aged 25 to 45 with Graves disease.

This clonotype was found a few times. The rearrangement joins TRBV2 to TRBJ2-7; D could derive from TRBD1 or TRBD2 (5 bases each). The V gene's germline CDR1 is SNHLY and CDR2 FYNNEI. V lost 5 bases and J lost 3, with 17 bases in between. There are 15 residues in the CDR3. The CDR3 sequence: CASSTGMRGDYEQYF. The CDR3, as DNA: TGTGCCAGCAGTACGGGTATGAGGGGAGACTACGAGCAGTACTTC.

In this sample, this clonotype turned up many times. The rearrangement uses TRBV10-3 and TRBJ1-1; D gene unclear. This CDR3 contains 12 residues. V shed 6 bases and J shed 6 bases, with 11 bases lying between them. Germline CDR1 reads ENHRY; CDR2 reads SYGVKD. The CDR3 protein is CAISPSWSEAFF. CDR3 bases: TGTGCCATCAGCCCTTCCTGGTCTGAAGCTTTCTTT.

This clonotype has ten or more counts. This chain connects TRBV20-1 to TRBJ2-1; 11 bases map to TRBD2. V shed 1 base and J 7 bases; nucleotides not matched to a gene: 9. The CDR3 length is 16 residues. Germline values: CDR1 DFQATT, CDR2 SNEGSKA (reference sequence). CDR3 protein: CSARALLAGALNEQFF. The CDR3 nucleotides read TGCAGTGCTAGAGCCCTACTAGCGGGAGCGTTAAATGAGCAGTTCTTC.

This clonotype occurred many times. This chain connects TRBV2 to TRBJ1-1; D is unresolved. Per the germline V gene, CDR1 is SNHLY and CDR2 is FYNNEI. V was cut by 4 bases and J by 4 bases, with 4 bases left in between. The CDR3 has 11 amino acids. As DNA, the CDR3 is TGTGCCAGCAGTGTTTCCACTGAAGCTTTCTTT. As protein: CASSVSTEAFF.